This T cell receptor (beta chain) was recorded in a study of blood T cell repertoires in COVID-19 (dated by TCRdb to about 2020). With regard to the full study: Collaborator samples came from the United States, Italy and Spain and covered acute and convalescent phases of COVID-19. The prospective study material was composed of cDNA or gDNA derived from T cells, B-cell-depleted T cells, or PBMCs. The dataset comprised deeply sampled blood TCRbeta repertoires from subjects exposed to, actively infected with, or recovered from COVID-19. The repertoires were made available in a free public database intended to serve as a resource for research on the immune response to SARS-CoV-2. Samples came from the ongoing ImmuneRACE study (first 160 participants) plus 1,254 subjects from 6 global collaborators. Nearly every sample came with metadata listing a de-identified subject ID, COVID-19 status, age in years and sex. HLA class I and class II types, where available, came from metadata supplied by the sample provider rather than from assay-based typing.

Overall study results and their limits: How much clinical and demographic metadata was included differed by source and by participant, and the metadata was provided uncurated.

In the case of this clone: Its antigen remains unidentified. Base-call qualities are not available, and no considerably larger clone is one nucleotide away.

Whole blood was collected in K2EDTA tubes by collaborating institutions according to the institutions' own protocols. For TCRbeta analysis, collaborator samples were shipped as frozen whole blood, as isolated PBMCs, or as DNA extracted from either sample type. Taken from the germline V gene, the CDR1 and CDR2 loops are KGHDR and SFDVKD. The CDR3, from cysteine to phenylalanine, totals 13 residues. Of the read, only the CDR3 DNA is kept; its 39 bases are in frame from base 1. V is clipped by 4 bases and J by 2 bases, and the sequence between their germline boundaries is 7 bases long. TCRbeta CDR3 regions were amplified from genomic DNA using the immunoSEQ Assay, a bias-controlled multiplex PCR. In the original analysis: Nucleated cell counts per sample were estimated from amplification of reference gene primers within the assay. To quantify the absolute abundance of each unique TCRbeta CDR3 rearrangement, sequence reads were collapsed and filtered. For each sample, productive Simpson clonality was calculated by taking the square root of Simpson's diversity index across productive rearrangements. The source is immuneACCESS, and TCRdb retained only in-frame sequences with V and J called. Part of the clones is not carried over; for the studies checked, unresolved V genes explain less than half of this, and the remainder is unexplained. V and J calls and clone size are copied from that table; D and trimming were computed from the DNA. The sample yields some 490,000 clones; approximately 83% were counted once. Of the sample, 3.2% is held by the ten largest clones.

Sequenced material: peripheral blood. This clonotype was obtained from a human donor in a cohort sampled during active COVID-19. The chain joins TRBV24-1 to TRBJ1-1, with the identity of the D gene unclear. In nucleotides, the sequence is TGTGCCACCAGTGACAGGATTAACACTGAAGCTTTCTTT. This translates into CATSDRINTEAFF.